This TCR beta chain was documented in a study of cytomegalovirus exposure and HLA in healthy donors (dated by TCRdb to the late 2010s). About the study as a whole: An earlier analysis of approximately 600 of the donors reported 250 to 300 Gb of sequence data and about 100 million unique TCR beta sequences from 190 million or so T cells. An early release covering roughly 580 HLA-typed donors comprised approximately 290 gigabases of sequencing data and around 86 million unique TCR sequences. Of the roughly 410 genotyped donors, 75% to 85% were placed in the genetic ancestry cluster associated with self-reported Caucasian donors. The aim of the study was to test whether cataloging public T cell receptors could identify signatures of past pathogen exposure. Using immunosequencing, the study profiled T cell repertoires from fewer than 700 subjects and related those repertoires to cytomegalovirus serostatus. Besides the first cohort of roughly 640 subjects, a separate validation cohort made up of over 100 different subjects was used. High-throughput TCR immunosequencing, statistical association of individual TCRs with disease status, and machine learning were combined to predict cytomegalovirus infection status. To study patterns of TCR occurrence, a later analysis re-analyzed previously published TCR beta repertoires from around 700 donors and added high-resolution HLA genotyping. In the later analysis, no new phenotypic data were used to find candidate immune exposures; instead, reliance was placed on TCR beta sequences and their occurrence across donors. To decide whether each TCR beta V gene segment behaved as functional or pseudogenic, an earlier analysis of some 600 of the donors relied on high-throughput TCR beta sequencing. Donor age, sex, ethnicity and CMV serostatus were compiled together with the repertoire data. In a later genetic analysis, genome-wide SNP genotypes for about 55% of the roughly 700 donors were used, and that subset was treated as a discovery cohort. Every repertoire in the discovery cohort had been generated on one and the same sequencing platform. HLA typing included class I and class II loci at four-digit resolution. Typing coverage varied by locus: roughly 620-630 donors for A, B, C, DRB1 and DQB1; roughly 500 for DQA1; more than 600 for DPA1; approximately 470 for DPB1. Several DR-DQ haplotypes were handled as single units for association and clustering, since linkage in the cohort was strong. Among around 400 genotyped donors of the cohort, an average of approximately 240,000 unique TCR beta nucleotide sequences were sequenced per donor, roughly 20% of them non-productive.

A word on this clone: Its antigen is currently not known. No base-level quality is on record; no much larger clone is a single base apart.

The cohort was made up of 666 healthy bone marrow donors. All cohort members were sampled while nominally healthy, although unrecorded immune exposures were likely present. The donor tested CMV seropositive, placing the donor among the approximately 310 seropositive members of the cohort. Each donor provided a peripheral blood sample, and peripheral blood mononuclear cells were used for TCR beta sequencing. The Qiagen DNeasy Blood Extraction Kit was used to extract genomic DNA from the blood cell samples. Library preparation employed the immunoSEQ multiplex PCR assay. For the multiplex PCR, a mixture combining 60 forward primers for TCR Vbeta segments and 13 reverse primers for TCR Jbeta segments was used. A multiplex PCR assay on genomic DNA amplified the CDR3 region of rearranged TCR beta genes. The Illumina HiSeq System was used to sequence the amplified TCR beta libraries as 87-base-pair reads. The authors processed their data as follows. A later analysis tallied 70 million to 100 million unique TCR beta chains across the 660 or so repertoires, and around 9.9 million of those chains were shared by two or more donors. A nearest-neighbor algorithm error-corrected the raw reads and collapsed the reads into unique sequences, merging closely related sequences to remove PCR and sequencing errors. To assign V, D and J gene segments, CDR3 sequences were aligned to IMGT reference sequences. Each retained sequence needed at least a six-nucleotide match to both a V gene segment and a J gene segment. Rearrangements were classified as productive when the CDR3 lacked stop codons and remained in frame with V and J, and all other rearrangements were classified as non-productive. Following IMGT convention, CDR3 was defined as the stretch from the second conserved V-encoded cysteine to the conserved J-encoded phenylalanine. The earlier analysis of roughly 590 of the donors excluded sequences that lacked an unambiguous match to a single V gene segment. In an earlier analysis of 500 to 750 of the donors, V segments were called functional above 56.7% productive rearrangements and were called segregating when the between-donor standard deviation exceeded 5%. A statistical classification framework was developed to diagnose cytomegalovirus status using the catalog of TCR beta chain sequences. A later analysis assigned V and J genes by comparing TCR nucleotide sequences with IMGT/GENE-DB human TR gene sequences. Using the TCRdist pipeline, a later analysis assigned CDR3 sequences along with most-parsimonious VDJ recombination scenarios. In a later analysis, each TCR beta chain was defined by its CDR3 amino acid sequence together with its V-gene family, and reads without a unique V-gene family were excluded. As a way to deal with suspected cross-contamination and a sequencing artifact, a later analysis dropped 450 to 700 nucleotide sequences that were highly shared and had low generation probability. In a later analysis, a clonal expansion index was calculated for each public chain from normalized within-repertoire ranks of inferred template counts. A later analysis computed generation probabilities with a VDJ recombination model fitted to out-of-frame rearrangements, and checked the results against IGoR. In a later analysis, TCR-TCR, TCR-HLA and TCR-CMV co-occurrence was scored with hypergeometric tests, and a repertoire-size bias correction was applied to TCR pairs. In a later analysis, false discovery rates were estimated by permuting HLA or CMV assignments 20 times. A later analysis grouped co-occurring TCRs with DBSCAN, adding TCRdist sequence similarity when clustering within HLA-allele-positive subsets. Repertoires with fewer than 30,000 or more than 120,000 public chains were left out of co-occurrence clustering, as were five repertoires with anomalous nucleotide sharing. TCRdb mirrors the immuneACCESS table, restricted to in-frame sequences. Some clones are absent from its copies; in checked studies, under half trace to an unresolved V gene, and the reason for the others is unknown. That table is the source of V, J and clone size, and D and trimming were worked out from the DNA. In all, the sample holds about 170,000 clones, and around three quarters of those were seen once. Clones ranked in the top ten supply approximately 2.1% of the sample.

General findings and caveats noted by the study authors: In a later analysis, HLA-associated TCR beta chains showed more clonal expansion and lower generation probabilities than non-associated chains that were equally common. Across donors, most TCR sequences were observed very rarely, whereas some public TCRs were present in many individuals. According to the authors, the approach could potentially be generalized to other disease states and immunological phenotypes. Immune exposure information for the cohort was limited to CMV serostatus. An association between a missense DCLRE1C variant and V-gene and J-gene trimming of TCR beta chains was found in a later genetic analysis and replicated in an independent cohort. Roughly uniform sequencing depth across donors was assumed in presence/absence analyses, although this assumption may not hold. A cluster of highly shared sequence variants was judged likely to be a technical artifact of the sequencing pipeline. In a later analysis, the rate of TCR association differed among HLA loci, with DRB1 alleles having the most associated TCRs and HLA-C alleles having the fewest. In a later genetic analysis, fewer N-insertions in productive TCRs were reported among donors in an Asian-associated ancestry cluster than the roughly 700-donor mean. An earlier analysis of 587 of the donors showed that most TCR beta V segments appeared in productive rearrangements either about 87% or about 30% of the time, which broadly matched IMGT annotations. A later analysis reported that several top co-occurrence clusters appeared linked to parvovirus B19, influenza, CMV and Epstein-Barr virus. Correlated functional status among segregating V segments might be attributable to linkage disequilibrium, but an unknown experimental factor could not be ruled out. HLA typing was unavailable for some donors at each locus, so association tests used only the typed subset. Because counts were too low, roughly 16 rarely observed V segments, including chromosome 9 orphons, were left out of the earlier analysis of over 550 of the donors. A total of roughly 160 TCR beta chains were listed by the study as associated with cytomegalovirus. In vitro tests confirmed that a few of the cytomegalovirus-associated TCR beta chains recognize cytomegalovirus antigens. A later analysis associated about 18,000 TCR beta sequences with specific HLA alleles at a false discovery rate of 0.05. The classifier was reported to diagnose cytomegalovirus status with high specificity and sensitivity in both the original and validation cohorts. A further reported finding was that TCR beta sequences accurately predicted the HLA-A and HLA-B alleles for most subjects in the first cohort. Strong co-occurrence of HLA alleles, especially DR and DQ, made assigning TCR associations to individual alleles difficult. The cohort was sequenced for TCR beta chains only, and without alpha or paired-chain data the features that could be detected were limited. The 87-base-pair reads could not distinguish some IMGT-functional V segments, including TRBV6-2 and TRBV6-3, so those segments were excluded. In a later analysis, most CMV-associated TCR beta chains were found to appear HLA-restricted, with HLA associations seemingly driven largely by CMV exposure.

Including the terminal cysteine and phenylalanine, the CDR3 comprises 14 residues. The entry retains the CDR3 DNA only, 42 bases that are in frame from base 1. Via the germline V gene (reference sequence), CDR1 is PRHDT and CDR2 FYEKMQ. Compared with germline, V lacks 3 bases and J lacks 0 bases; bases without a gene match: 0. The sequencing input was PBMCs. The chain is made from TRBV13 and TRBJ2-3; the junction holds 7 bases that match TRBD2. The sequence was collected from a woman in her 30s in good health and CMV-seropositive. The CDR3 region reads CASSLGGSTDTQYF. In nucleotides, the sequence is TGTGCCAGCAGCTTGGGGGGGAGCACAGATACGCAGTATTTT.